A single sample gave rise to the 17 T cell receptor beta chains below, sequenced in a study of beta chain features in type 1 diabetes (dated by TCRdb to the late 2010s). The receptor library was made with the immunoSEQ multiplex PCR assay. The entire amount of isolated RNA was reverse transcribed using the High Capacity cDNA Reverse Transcription Kit, so the sequenced TCRB transcripts were expressed ones. Entries here come from immuneACCESS through TCRdb and include only in-frame sequences with V and J called. Some clones fail to appear in such tables; in the studies checked, an unresolved V gene covers under half of the shortfall, and the cause of the remainder is unknown. This sample comprises under 350,000 clones, about 8% of them detected only once. Of the sample, more than 0.8% falls within the top ten clones. The sample comprised central memory CD4+ T cells from blood. The receptors stem from a woman between 18 and 29 years old in good health.

This clone was detected a few times. The gene calls are TRBV5-1 and TRBJ1-1; D not resolved. There are 13 residues in the CDR3. CDR1 and CDR2 from the germline V gene are SGHRS and YFSETQ. V was shortened by 1 base and J by 7 bases, with 11 bases between the two germline ends. CDR3 sequence reads: CASSLQSSGEAFF. The CDR3 DNA is TGCGCCAGCAGCTTGCAGTCATCAGGTGAAGCTTTCTTT.

This clone was picked up a small number of times. The gene calls are TRBV28 and TRBJ2-1, with no clear D. The CDR3 loop spans 16 amino acids. V lost 3 bases, J lost 4 bases, and 16 bases lay in between. CDR1 is MDHEN, CDR2 SYDVKM, per germline. CDR3 bases: TGTGCCAGCAGTTTTAATACTGGGCAATCGTACAATGAGCAGTTCTTC. Residues: CASSFNTGQSYNEQFF.

In its sample, this clone was seen a few times. This rearrangement joins TRBV2 to TRBJ1-1; D is possibly TRBD1 (6 bases). The CDR3 has 15 residues. The germline V gene encodes CDR1 SNHLY and CDR2 FYNNEI. The germline V and J ends were trimmed by 4 bases and 1 base, with 13 bases remaining between them. The CDR3 sequence is CASSGSGTPNTEAFF. In DNA, the CDR3 is TGTGCCAGCAGTGGATCCGGGACACCGAACACTGAAGCTTTCTTT. The whole variable domain, remainder taken from reference TRBV2 and TRBJ1-1, is EPEVTQTPSHQVTQMGQEVILRCVPISNHLYFYWYRQILGQKVEFLVSFYNNEISEKSEIFDDQFSVERPDGSNFTLKIRSTKLEDSAMYFCASSGSGTPNTEAFFGQGTRLTVV.

This chain uses TRBV6-1 with TRBJ2-5, with 7 bases identical to TRBD1. CDR3 length equals 12 residues. With 5 bases clipped from V and 13 bases from J, the junction kept 10 bases outside the gene matches. CDR1 is MNHNS, CDR2 SASEGT, per germline. This CDR3 is CASSNRGRGMYF. CDR3 bases: TGTGCCAGCAGTAACAGGGGAAGAGGCATGTACTTC.

V is TRBV28 and J is TRBJ2-7, with a weak D call TRBD1 (6 bases). Germline lookup yields CDR1 MDHEN and CDR2 SYDVKM. Trimming cost V 1 base and J 7 bases, with 14 bases left between them. The CDR3 contains 14 residues. DNA of the CDR3: TGTGCCAGCAGTTTATCTGGGGGCCGGCGGGAGCAGTACGTC. It yields the protein CASSLSGGRREQYV.

This clone was counted only a few times. The same CDR3 also results from other DNA sequences found in this sample. The V call is TRBV7-9, the J call TRBJ1-1, with 7 bases fitting TRBD1. After removal of 5 bases from V and 2 bases from J, the junction contained 5 bases not matched to a gene. CDR3 size: 14 residues. Germline V lookup: CDR1 SEHNR, CDR2 FQNEAQ (reference sequence). CDR3 amino acids: CASSLGQVNTEAFF. For the CDR3, the DNA is TGTGCCAGCAGCCTAGGACAGGTTAACACTGAAGCTTTCTTT.

This clone came up a few times. The V call is TRBV7-3, the J call TRBJ2-1, with 9 bases lining up with TRBD2. CDR1 is SGHTA, CDR2 FQGTGA, per germline. The CDR3 covers 15 residues. Trimming removed 5 bases from V and 5 bases from J; junction bases left unmatched: 7. CDR3 sequence (DNA): TGTGCCAGCAGCCCGCGGGGGGGCTTCAACAATGAGCAGTTCTTC. The encoded protein is CASSPRGGFNNEQFF.

This clone was counted only a few times. The chain links TRBV11-2 to TRBJ2-7; 11 bases align to TRBD2. There are 14 residues in the CDR3. Germline V gene lookup returns CDR1 SGHAT and CDR2 FQNNGV. V lost 5 bases, J lost 2 bases, and 2 bases stayed unmatched. The CDR3 protein is CASSGGLAAYEQYF. The CDR3 bases are TGTGCCAGCAGCGGGGGACTAGCGGCCTACGAGCAGTACTTC.

This clone was detected a few times. The V gene is TRBV19, the J gene TRBJ2-5, with D perhaps assigned TRBD1 or TRBD2 (5 bases each). This CDR3 spans 15 amino acids. V lost 4 bases and J lost 1, with 13 bases in between. Per the germline V gene, CDR1 is LNHDA and CDR2 is SQIVND (reference sequence). CDR3 amino acids: CASSTTGTGQETQYF. CDR3 nucleotide sequence: TGTGCCAGTAGTACCACCGGGACCGGCCAAGAGACCCAGTACTTC.

This clone has more than one count but fewer than ten. The rearrangement joins TRBV7-9 to TRBJ2-5, with 10 positions matching TRBD2. The CDR3 length is 14 residues. V gave up 4 bases and J gave up 4 bases; unmatched junction bases: 3. Germline lookup yields CDR1 SEHNR and CDR2 FQNEAQ (reference sequence). The CDR3 here is CASSSRLAGETQYF. The CDR3 nucleotides are TGTGCCAGCAGCTCCAGACTAGCGGGAGAGACCCAGTACTTC.

In this sample, this clone turned up a few times. V is TRBV7-6 and J is TRBJ1-1; 7 bases are shared with TRBD1. With V trimmed by 11 bases and J by 5 bases, 8 bases remained unmatched. The CDR3 extends over 12 amino acids. CDR1 and CDR2 from the germline V gene are SGHVS and FNYEAQ. The CDR3 nucleotides read TGTGCCGTCGGACACAGGGGAACTGAAGCTTTCTTT. This sequence encodes CAVGHRGTEAFF.

The chain recombines TRBV5-6 with TRBJ2-5, with D maybe TRBD1 (7 bases). Germline CDR1 reads SGHDT; CDR2 reads YYEEEE. V lost 0 bases to trimming and J lost 1 base, with 16 bases between them. The CDR3 has 17 residues. This CDR3 reads CASSLVAGGGLQETQYF. Written as DNA, the CDR3 is TGTGCCAGCAGCTTGGTTGCAGGGGGAGGTCTCCAAGAGACCCAGTACTTC. Looking up the rest from reference TRBV5-6 and TRBJ2-5 gives the full variable domain: DAGVTQSPTHLIKTRGQQVTLRCSPKSGHDTVSWYQQALGQGPQFIFQYYEEEERQRGNFPDRFSGHQFPNYSSELNVNALLLGDSALYLCASSLVAGGGLQETQYFGPGTRLLVL.

The chain couples TRBV7-8 to TRBJ1-1; 7 bases are a match to TRBD1. V lost 6 bases to trimming and J lost 11 bases; unmatched junction nucleotides: 18. Germline V lookup: CDR1 SGHVS, CDR2 FQNEAQ. The CDR3 loop spans 15 amino acids. CDR3 sequence reads: CASSSSTGTAAAAFF. The DNA for the CDR3 is TGTGCCAGCAGTTCTAGTACCGGGACAGCTGCTGCGGCTTTCTTT.

The chain has TRBV27 and TRBJ1-4; D unresolved. This CDR3 has 14 amino acids. CDR1 is MNHEY, CDR2 SMNVEV, per germline (reference sequence). The V end lost 3 bases, the J end lost 5 bases, and 10 bases lay between the germline ends. CDR3 coding DNA: TGTGCCAGCAGTTTTAACCCTCCGAATGAAAAACTGTTTTTT. Translating it yields CASSFNPPNEKLFF.

The V and J genes are TRBV19 and TRBJ1-4; a possible D gene is TRBD1 (5 bases). This CDR3 is built from 14 residues. The germline gives CDR1 LNHDA, CDR2 SQIVND (reference sequence). V was pared by 8 bases and J by 8 bases, with 18 bases between. CDR3 sequence: CASQLGLLSEKLFF. CDR3 bases: TGTGCCAGTCAACTGGGGCTCCTTTCGGAAAAACTGTTTTTT.

This clone was recorded a few times. The chain has TRBV23-1 and TRBJ2-2, with D tentatively TRBD1 (6 bases). TRBV23-1 counts as an open reading frame of uncertain function. The CDR3 covers 14 residues. V gave up 4 bases and J gave up 7 bases, with 13 bases separating them. The DNA of the CDR3 is TGCGCCAGCAGTCTGGGACACTGCGGCGGGGAGCTGTTTTTT. It yields the protein CASSLGHCGGELFF.

CDR3 DNA sequence: TGTGCCAGCAGCCCAGACACGTTATTCTACGAGCAGTACGTC. Residues: CASSPDTLFYEQYV. The chain carries TRBV7-2 and TRBJ2-7; D is unclear. Looked up from germline, CDR1 is SGHTA and CDR2 is FQGNSA. This CDR3 spans 14 amino acids. V gave up 5 bases and J gave up 3 bases, with 14 bases separating them.